Described below is a single T cell receptor beta chain sequence and its context. This record belongs to a study of blood T cell repertoires in COVID-19. For the study at large: The cDNA or gDNA used as material had been derived from T cells, B-cell-depleted T cells, or PBMCs.

Authors' processing steps: Estimated nucleated cell counts came from reference gene primer amplification. Only in-frame clones appear in the TCRdb table, and some are missing; sequencing was by immunoSEQ multiplex PCR. V, J and clone size were drawn from that table, and D and trimming were deduced from the DNA. The table includes approximately 150,000 clones, about 83% detected once. The TCR comes from a woman aged 45-65 years with active or convalescent COVID-19. The specimen was peripheral blood.

The CDR3 coding sequence is TGTGCCAGCAGCTTCGGACTAGCGGGGGTAGTCTACAATGAGCAGTTCTTC. Its translation: CASSFGLAGVVYNEQFF. The gene calls are TRBV7-9 and TRBJ2-1; 13 bases agree with TRBD2. V gave up 3 bases and J gave up 3 bases; unmatched junction bases: 5. Germline V gives CDR1 SEHNR, CDR2 FQNEAQ (reference sequence). CDR3 length equals 17 residues.